This is a list of T cell receptor beta chains from one sample in a study of response to subunit inactivated influenza vaccine. TCRdb re-called the RT-PCR reads through MiXCR, storing one row per CDR3 protein. The sample contains around 490,000 distinct CDR3 sequences, about 7.6% of which appear only once. The sample consisted of PBMCs from blood, taken about 24 months after vaccination. The receptors shown here come from a man aged 50 to 69 who received an inactivated influenza vaccine. Each CDR3 is given with its conserved first and last residue. The order of the fields is CDR3 length, clone size, V gene, D gene, J gene, CDR3 DNA, CDR3 protein. D genes are given only for firm matches. Expanded clones are given a class, and other clones once, few, many or no size at all.

CDR3 length: 13
clone size: many
V gene: TRBV14
D gene: -
J gene: TRBJ2-7
CDR3 DNA: TGTGCCAGCAGCCAAAACCCCCTTAGTTGGCAGTACTTC
CDR3 protein: CASSQNPLSWQYF

CDR3 length: 14
clone size: -
V gene: TRBV7-2
D gene: TRBD1
J gene: TRBJ2-3
CDR3 DNA: TGTGCCAGCAGGATGACAGGGATTAAGGATACGCAGTATTTT
CDR3 protein: CASRMTGIKDTQYF

CDR3 length: 16
clone size: few
V gene: TRBV7-9
D gene: TRBD1
J gene: TRBJ2-5
CDR3 DNA: TGTGCCAGCAGCGAACGACAGGGGGAGGTTGAAGAGACCCAGTACTTC
CDR3 protein: CASSERQGEVEETQYF

CDR3 length: 14
clone size: -
V gene: TRBV4-2
D gene: -
J gene: TRBJ1-2
CDR3 DNA: TGTGCCAGCAGCCAAGCGCCGTGGGAGGGTGGCTACACCTTC
CDR3 protein: CASSQAPWEGGYTF

CDR3 length: 17
clone size: few
V gene: TRBV2
D gene: TRBD1
J gene: TRBJ2-4
CDR3 DNA: TGTGCCAGCAGTGAAGAGGGTGGGACAGGGGGCCCGCACATTCAGTACTTC
CDR3 protein: CASSEEGGTGGPHIQYF

CDR3 length: 13
clone size: many
V gene: TRBV3-1
D gene: -
J gene: TRBJ2-2
CDR3 DNA: TGTGCCAGCAGCCAAGTCTACACCGGGGAGCTGTTTTTT
CDR3 protein: CASSQVYTGELFF

CDR3 length: 17
clone size: many
V gene: TRBV7-2
D gene: TRBD1
J gene: TRBJ2-5
CDR3 DNA: TGTGCCAGCAGCTTAAGGGGGACAGATTATTTTCAAGAGACCCAGTACTTC
CDR3 protein: CASSLRGTDYFQETQYF

CDR3 length: 14
clone size: -
V gene: TRBV7-2
D gene: TRBD1
J gene: TRBJ2-7
CDR3 DNA: TGTGCCAGCAGCTCCAGACAGGGGGGATACGAGCAGTACTTC
CDR3 protein: CASSSRQGGYEQYF

CDR3 length: 14
clone size: -
V gene: TRBV20-1
D gene: TRBD1
J gene: TRBJ1-5
CDR3 DNA: TGCAGTGCTAGAGGGACAGGGGGAGCTCAGCCCCAGCATTTT
CDR3 protein: CSARGTGGAQPQHF

CDR3 length: 14
clone size: few
V gene: TRBV12-3/TRBV12-4
D gene: -
J gene: TRBJ1-2
CDR3 DNA: TGTGCCAGCAGTTTGAAGGTCTCTGGTTCAAGCTACACCTTC
CDR3 protein: CASSLKVSGSSYTF

CDR3 length: 17
clone size: -
V gene: TRBV5-1
D gene: -
J gene: TRBJ2-1
CDR3 DNA: TGCGCCAGCAGCCACCTTAGCGGAGGGGGCTCCTACAATGAGCAGTTCTTC
CDR3 protein: CASSHLSGGGSYNEQFF

CDR3 length: 13
clone size: few
V gene: TRBV30
D gene: -
J gene: TRBJ2-1
CDR3 DNA: TGTGCCTGGAGTGTAACGGACTTCAATGAGCAGTTCTTC
CDR3 protein: CAWSVTDFNEQFF

CDR3 length: 13
clone size: many
V gene: TRBV7-2
D gene: TRBD2
J gene: TRBJ2-1
CDR3 DNA: TGTGCCAGCAGCTCCTCCCAGCGGGGGGGAATGTTCTTC
CDR3 protein: CASSSSQRGGMFF

CDR3 length: 16
clone size: few
V gene: TRBV6-5
D gene: -
J gene: TRBJ2-7
CDR3 DNA: TGTGCCAGCAGTTACTTCGGGGGTGACGGAACCTACGAGCAGTACTTC
CDR3 protein: CASSYFGGDGTYEQYF

CDR3 length: 16
clone size: -
V gene: TRBV20-1
D gene: TRBD2
J gene: TRBJ2-1
CDR3 DNA: TGCAGTGCCCAACCTTTTAGCGGGGGGAACTACAATGAGCAGTTCTTC
CDR3 protein: CSAQPFSGGNYNEQFF

CDR3 length: 15
clone size: many
V gene: TRBV3-1
D gene: TRBD2
J gene: TRBJ2-5
CDR3 DNA: TGTGCCAGCAGCTCCTTTTGGGCGGGAGAAGAGACCCAGTACTTC
CDR3 protein: CASSSFWAGEETQYF

CDR3 length: 17
clone size: -
V gene: TRBV6-1
D gene: -
J gene: TRBJ2-1
CDR3 DNA: TGTGCCAGCAGTGAGCTCCTAGGGAAGAGGCCCTACAATGAGCAGTTCTTC
CDR3 protein: CASSELLGKRPYNEQFF

CDR3 length: 17
clone size: -
V gene: TRBV5-5
D gene: -
J gene: TRBJ2-4
CDR3 DNA: TGTGCCAGCAGCCGGATCGGGGCAGGGGGGGTCAAAAACATTCAGTACTTC
CDR3 protein: CASSRIGAGGVKNIQYF

CDR3 length: 16
clone size: -
V gene: TRBV5-1
D gene: -
J gene: TRBJ2-2
CDR3 DNA: TGCGCCAGCAGCTTGGAAGGGGGGCATAACACCGGGGAGCTGTTTTTT
CDR3 protein: CASSLEGGHNTGELFF

CDR3 length: 11
clone size: many
V gene: TRBV6-5
D gene: -
J gene: TRBJ2-7
CDR3 DNA: TGTGCCAGCTCAAACTTCTACGAGCAGTACTTC
CDR3 protein: CASSNFYEQYF

CDR3 length: 15
clone size: few
V gene: TRBV4-3
D gene: -
J gene: TRBJ2-7
CDR3 DNA: TGCGCCAGCAGCCAAGATTGGGACCCTAGGAACGAGCAGTACTTC
CDR3 protein: CASSQDWDPRNEQYF

CDR3 length: 14
clone size: few
V gene: TRBV12-3/TRBV12-4
D gene: -
J gene: TRBJ2-1
CDR3 DNA: TGTGCCAGCAGTTTAACGGGGGGCGCCAATGAGCAGTTCTTC
CDR3 protein: CASSLTGGANEQFF

CDR3 length: 13
clone size: -
V gene: TRBV29-1
D gene: -
J gene: TRBJ1-2
CDR3 DNA: TGCAGCGGCGAGCTTACAGGAACCTATGGCTACACCTTC
CDR3 protein: CSGELTGTYGYTF

CDR3 length: 12
clone size: -
V gene: TRBV20-1
D gene: -
J gene: TRBJ2-5
CDR3 DNA: TGCAGTACAGACAGGGAGGTAGAGACCCAGTACTTC
CDR3 protein: CSTDREVETQYF

CDR3 length: 18
clone size: few
V gene: TRBV6-5
D gene: TRBD2
J gene: TRBJ2-5
CDR3 DNA: TGTGCCAGCAGTTACTCTGTTCGGCGGGGGGGCGTGGCAGAGACCCAGTACTTC
CDR3 protein: CASSYSVRRGGVAETQYF

CDR3 length: 17
clone size: few
V gene: TRBV5-5
D gene: -
J gene: TRBJ2-7
CDR3 DNA: TGTGCCAGCAGCCTGCGGGGCAGTATTGGCCGACCCTACGAGCAGTACTTC
CDR3 protein: CASSLRGSIGRPYEQYF

CDR3 length: 15
clone size: few
V gene: TRBV19
D gene: -
J gene: TRBJ2-3
CDR3 DNA: TGTGCCAGTAGTATTCTTTTTCCACTCACAGATACGCAGTATTTT
CDR3 protein: CASSILFPLTDTQYF

CDR3 length: 15
clone size: -
V gene: TRBV28
D gene: -
J gene: TRBJ1-2
CDR3 DNA: TGTGCCAGCAGTGGGACTCCTCCAGGCGGTGATGGCTACACCTTC
CDR3 protein: CASSGTPPGGDGYTF

CDR3 length: 16
clone size: many
V gene: TRBV5-1
D gene: -
J gene: TRBJ1-3
CDR3 DNA: TGCGCCAGCAGCCGCGCCGACAGAAACTCTGGAAACACCATATATTTT
CDR3 protein: CASSRADRNSGNTIYF

CDR3 length: 15
clone size: many
V gene: TRBV6-1
D gene: TRBD1
J gene: TRBJ2-1
CDR3 DNA: TGTGCCAGCAGTGTAGACAGGGGTCCCCACAATGAGCAGTTCTTC
CDR3 protein: CASSVDRGPHNEQFF

CDR3 length: 15
clone size: many
V gene: TRBV5-1
D gene: TRBD2
J gene: TRBJ2-3
CDR3 DNA: TGCGCCAGCACTTCAGCGGGGGTCTCCACAGATACGCAGTATTTT
CDR3 protein: CASTSAGVSTDTQYF

CDR3 length: 17
clone size: many
V gene: TRBV3-1
D gene: TRBD2
J gene: TRBJ2-3
CDR3 DNA: TGTGCCAGCAGCCGCGGACTAGCGGGAGGCTCCACAGATACGCAGTATTTT
CDR3 protein: CASSRGLAGGSTDTQYF

CDR3 length: 14
clone size: many
V gene: TRBV2
D gene: -
J gene: TRBJ2-7
CDR3 DNA: TGTGCCAGCAGTGAACCAGGGAGCTCCTACGAGCAGTACTTC
CDR3 protein: CASSEPGSSYEQYF

CDR3 length: 14
clone size: many
V gene: TRBV6-2/TRBV6-3
D gene: TRBD1
J gene: TRBJ1-2
CDR3 DNA: TGTGCCAGCAGTTACCAAGGGGGCATCGATGGCTACACCTTC
CDR3 protein: CASSYQGGIDGYTF

CDR3 length: 14
clone size: -
V gene: TRBV20-1
D gene: TRBD2
J gene: TRBJ2-5
CDR3 DNA: TGCAGCGGACTAGCGGGAGGGCCGAAGGAGACCCAGTACTTC
CDR3 protein: CSGLAGGPKETQYF

CDR3 length: 14
clone size: few
V gene: TRBV7-9
D gene: -
J gene: TRBJ1-1
CDR3 DNA: TGTGCCAGCAGCCCCACGGGGGCTCTCGCTGAAGCTTTCTTT
CDR3 protein: CASSPTGALAEAFF

CDR3 length: 14
clone size: -
V gene: TRBV9
D gene: -
J gene: TRBJ2-5
CDR3 DNA: TGTGCCAGCAGCGATCGACAGGTTGGAGAGACCCAGTACTTC
CDR3 protein: CASSDRQVGETQYF

CDR3 length: 14
clone size: few
V gene: TRBV25-1
D gene: -
J gene: TRBJ1-1
CDR3 DNA: TGTGCCAGCAGGGACAGTGTAACTATCCCTGAAGCTTTCTTT
CDR3 protein: CASRDSVTIPEAFF

CDR3 length: 17
clone size: few
V gene: TRBV20-1
D gene: TRBD2
J gene: TRBJ2-3
CDR3 DNA: TGCAGTGCTAGAGATGTTTCAGGGACTATGAGCACAGATACGCAGTATTTT
CDR3 protein: CSARDVSGTMSTDTQYF

CDR3 length: 16
clone size: -
V gene: TRBV12-3/TRBV12-4
D gene: TRBD2
J gene: TRBJ2-1
CDR3 DNA: TGTGCCAGCAGTTTCCTAGCGGGACCCTCCTACAATGAGCAGTTCTTC
CDR3 protein: CASSFLAGPSYNEQFF

CDR3 length: 15
clone size: few
V gene: TRBV4-2
D gene: -
J gene: TRBJ2-2
CDR3 DNA: TGTGCCAGCAGCCCTCCGGACTGGAACACCGGGGAGCTGTTTTTT
CDR3 protein: CASSPPDWNTGELFF

CDR3 length: 15
clone size: few
V gene: TRBV6-5
D gene: TRBD1
J gene: TRBJ2-1
CDR3 DNA: TGTGCCAGCAGTTCACAGGGGGCCCTAGCCAATGAGCAGTTCTTC
CDR3 protein: CASSSQGALANEQFF

CDR3 length: 13
clone size: many
V gene: TRBV6-1
D gene: TRBD1
J gene: TRBJ1-6
CDR3 DNA: TGTGCCAGCAGCTGGGGACAGGGTTCACCCCTCCACTTT
CDR3 protein: CASSWGQGSPLHF

CDR3 length: 15
clone size: few
V gene: TRBV18
D gene: TRBD1
J gene: TRBJ1-2
CDR3 DNA: TGTGCCAGCTCACCAGACAGGGGGCGCGCCTATGGCTACACCTTC
CDR3 protein: CASSPDRGRAYGYTF

CDR3 length: 12
clone size: many
V gene: TRBV20-1
D gene: -
J gene: TRBJ2-1
CDR3 DNA: TGCAGTGCTAGTATCCAATGGGATGAGCAGTTCTTC
CDR3 protein: CSASIQWDEQFF

CDR3 length: 10
clone size: -
V gene: TRBV2
D gene: -
J gene: TRBJ1-1
CDR3 DNA: TGTGCCAGCAGTCGGACTGAAGCTTTCTTT
CDR3 protein: CASSRTEAFF

CDR3 length: 13
clone size: many
V gene: TRBV20-1
D gene: -
J gene: TRBJ2-5
CDR3 DNA: TGCAGTGCTAGTACCTCAGGGTTGGAGACCCAGTACTTC
CDR3 protein: CSASTSGLETQYF

CDR3 length: 12
clone size: few
V gene: TRBV28
D gene: -
J gene: TRBJ1-2
CDR3 DNA: TGTGCCAGCAGACAGGGTTTCTATGGCTACACCTTC
CDR3 protein: CASRQGFYGYTF

CDR3 length: 15
clone size: few
V gene: TRBV7-7
D gene: TRBD2
J gene: TRBJ2-3
CDR3 DNA: TGTGCTAGCAGCTTATCGGGGGGGCCCTGGGATACGCAGTATTTT
CDR3 protein: CASSLSGGPWDTQYF

CDR3 length: 14
clone size: -
V gene: TRBV29-1
D gene: -
J gene: TRBJ2-3
CDR3 DNA: TGCAGCGTTTCACAGGGAGGTAGTTGGGATACGCAGTATTTT
CDR3 protein: CSVSQGGSWDTQYF

CDR3 length: 14
clone size: few
V gene: TRBV20-1
D gene: -
J gene: TRBJ2-1
CDR3 DNA: TGCAGTGCTAGAGTAGCAGGCGTCGGCAATGAGCAGTTCTTC
CDR3 protein: CSARVAGVGNEQFF

CDR3 length: 16
clone size: -
V gene: TRBV28
D gene: -
J gene: TRBJ1-6
CDR3 DNA: TGTGCCAGCAGTTTAGGGGCCAACAGGATAAATTCACCCCTCCACTTT
CDR3 protein: CASSLGANRINSPLHF

CDR3 length: 16
clone size: once
V gene: TRBV25-1
D gene: -
J gene: TRBJ2-5
CDR3 DNA: TGTGCCAGCAGTGAGCTGTCCAGGCACCTCCAAGAGACCCAGTACTTC
CDR3 protein: CASSELSRHLQETQYF

CDR3 length: 15
clone size: few
V gene: TRBV24-1
D gene: TRBD1
J gene: TRBJ2-1
CDR3 DNA: TGTGCCACCAATCTAGACAGGGCTTTTGGCAATGAGCAGTTCTTC
CDR3 protein: CATNLDRAFGNEQFF

CDR3 length: 17
clone size: -
V gene: TRBV12-3/TRBV12-4
D gene: TRBD1
J gene: TRBJ2-2
CDR3 DNA: TGTGCCAGCAGTTTGTGGCCCGGGACAGGAGAGACCGGGGAGCTGTTTTTT
CDR3 protein: CASSLWPGTGETGELFF